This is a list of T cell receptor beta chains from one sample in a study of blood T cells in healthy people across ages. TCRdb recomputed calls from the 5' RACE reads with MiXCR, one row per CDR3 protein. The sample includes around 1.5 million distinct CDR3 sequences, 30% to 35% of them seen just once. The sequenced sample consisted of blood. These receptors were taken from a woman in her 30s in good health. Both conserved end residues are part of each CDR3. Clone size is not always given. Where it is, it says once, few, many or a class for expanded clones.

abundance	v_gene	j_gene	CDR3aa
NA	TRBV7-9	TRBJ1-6	CASSAGQGGSSPLHF
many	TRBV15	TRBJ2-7	CATSRGASGRDEQYF
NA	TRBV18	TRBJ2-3	CASSPTITGTDTQYF
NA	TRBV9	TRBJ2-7	CASSAGGGNYEQYF
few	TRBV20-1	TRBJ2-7	CSAAGTSGYEQYF
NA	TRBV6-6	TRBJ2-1	CASSTRLGNNEQFF
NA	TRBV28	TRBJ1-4	CASSLRSSLAEKLFF
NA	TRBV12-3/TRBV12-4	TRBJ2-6	CASRFGAGANVLTF
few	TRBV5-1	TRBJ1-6	CASSARGPLDSPLHF
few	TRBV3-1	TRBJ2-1	CASRPLAGAGNEQFF
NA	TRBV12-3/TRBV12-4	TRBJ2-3	CASGLAGGQTRADTQYF
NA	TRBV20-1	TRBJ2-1	CSASPSGSSYNEQFF
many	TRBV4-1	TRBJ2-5	CASSQRGGQGNRETQYF
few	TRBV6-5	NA	CASSRGTGHEQYF
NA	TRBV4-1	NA	CASSQTTEGGSRETQYF
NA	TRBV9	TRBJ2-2	CASSFSAGTNTGELFF
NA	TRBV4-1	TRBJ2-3	CASSQDLAGTDTRYF
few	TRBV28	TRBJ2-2	CASSLSMNTGELFF
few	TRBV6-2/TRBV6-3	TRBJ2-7	CASSQTPGTSGNPYEQYF
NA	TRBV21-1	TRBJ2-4	CASSSPSGSKNIQYF
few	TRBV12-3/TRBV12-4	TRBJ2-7	CASSSRTESSREQYF
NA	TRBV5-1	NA	CASKTGTSGVYEQYF
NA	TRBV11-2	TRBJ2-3	CASSSIPWRESLPDTQYF
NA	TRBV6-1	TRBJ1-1	CASRPRQAGTEAFF
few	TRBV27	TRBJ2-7	CASSVRRGQGEQYF
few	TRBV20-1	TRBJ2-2	CSARGASGNTGELFF
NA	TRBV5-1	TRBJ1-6	CASSLGPAGYNSPLHF
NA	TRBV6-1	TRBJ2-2	CASSVPPRLVWSPKEPRKSGELFF
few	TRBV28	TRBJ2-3	CASRARDISTDTQYF
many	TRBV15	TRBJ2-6	CATSTRGISGANVLTF
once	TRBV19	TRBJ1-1	CASSSSGDGLNTEAFF
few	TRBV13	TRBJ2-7	CASSPGRRGAYEQYF
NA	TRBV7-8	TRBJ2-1	CASSSRAGALYNEQFF
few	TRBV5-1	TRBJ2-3	CASSLGRGEIADTQYF
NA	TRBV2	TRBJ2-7	CASSPLDRKLSYEQYF
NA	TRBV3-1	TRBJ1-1	CASSQDRGTGPTEAFF
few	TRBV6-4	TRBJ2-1	CAGSEEYSSYNEQFF
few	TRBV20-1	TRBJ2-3	CSATASTDGTDTQYF
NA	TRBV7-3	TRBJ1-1	CASSPTPNTEAFF
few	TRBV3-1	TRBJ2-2	CASSPQGASPGELFF
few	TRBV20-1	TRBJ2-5	CSATGQGDQETQYF
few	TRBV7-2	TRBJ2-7	CASSLGPGMAYEQYF
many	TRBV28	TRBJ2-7	CASSPRTRSYEQYF
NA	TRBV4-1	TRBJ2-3	CASSLRPRGTYTDTQYF
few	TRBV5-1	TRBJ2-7	CASSLEVGDKAYEQYF
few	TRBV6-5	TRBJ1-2	CASSYQEGTYGYTF
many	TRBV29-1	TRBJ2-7	CSVEAGPYEQYF
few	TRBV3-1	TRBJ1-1	CASSQLSGGEAFF
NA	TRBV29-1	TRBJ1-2	CPDRAYYGYTF
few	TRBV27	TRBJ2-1	CASATGSLYNEQFF